Listed below are T cell receptor beta chains from one sample, sequenced in a study of blood T cell repertoires in COVID-19. Libraries were prepared by immunoSEQ multiplex PCR; TCRdb keeps only in-frame clonotypes and omits some of them. The sample records 70,000 to 80,000 clones, approximately 90% being singletons. Sequencing was carried out using peripheral blood. The receptors here all came from a woman aged 45 to 65 with acute or convalescent COVID-19. Both conserved end residues are part of each CDR3. The order of the fields is V gene, clone size, J gene, D gene, CDR3 protein, CDR3 DNA. D genes are given only for firm matches. Expanded clones get a size class; other rows say once, few or many, or leave the size out.

v_gene: TRBV18
abundance: .
j_gene: TRBJ2-1
d_gene: TRBD2
CDR3aa: CASSLFGTSIYNEQFF
CDR3nt: TGTGCCAGCTCACTGTTCGGGACTAGCATTTACAATGAGCAGTTCTTC

v_gene: TRBV19
abundance: .
j_gene: TRBJ1-2
d_gene: .
CDR3aa: CASSRTVNGYTF
CDR3nt: TGTGCCAGTAGTAGGACAGTAAATGGCTACACCTTC

v_gene: TRBV19
abundance: .
j_gene: TRBJ2-1
d_gene: .
CDR3aa: CASSQRRPGYNEQFF
CDR3nt: TGTGCCAGTAGCCAAAGGCGCCCAGGGTACAATGAGCAGTTCTTC

v_gene: TRBV2
abundance: .
j_gene: TRBJ2-1
d_gene: .
CDR3aa: CASRRLDNEQFF
CDR3nt: TGTGCCAGCAGGCGTTTGGACAATGAGCAGTTCTTC

v_gene: TRBV4-2
abundance: .
j_gene: TRBJ1-1
d_gene: .
CDR3aa: CASSQGAGTEAFF
CDR3nt: TGTGCCAGCAGCCAGGGAGCCGGCACTGAAGCTTTCTTT

v_gene: TRBV30
abundance: .
j_gene: TRBJ2-6
d_gene: .
CDR3aa: CALGGSSGANVLTF
CDR3nt: TGTGCCTTAGGGGGAAGCTCCGGGGCCAACGTCCTGACTTTC

v_gene: TRBV29-1
abundance: .
j_gene: TRBJ2-5
d_gene: .
CDR3aa: CSVLELVGETQYF
CDR3nt: TGCAGCGTTCTAGAACTAGTCGGGGAGACCCAGTACTTC

v_gene: TRBV2
abundance: .
j_gene: TRBJ1-2
d_gene: TRBD1
CDR3aa: CASRDVRQGANYGYTF
CDR3nt: TGTGCCAGCAGGGATGTACGACAGGGGGCTAACTATGGCTACACCTTC

v_gene: TRBV4-2
abundance: .
j_gene: TRBJ2-1
d_gene: TRBD2
CDR3aa: CASSPLTSGRGDEQFF
CDR3nt: TGTGCCAGCAGCCCCCTGACTAGCGGGAGAGGGGATGAGCAGTTCTTC

v_gene: TRBV2
abundance: .
j_gene: TRBJ1-2
d_gene: TRBD1
CDR3aa: CASSEGQSYGYTF
CDR3nt: TGTGCCAGCAGCGAGGGACAGAGCTATGGCTACACCTTC

v_gene: TRBV5-1
abundance: .
j_gene: TRBJ2-5
d_gene: .
CDR3aa: CASSLAQGELETQYF
CDR3nt: TGCGCCAGCAGCTTGGCACAGGGCGAGTTGGAGACCCAGTACTTC

v_gene: TRBV2
abundance: .
j_gene: TRBJ1-5
d_gene: TRBD1
CDR3aa: CASSALGTGGNQPQHF
CDR3nt: TGTGCCAGCAGTGCCTTGGGGACAGGGGGCAATCAGCCCCAGCATTTT

v_gene: TRBV18
abundance: .
j_gene: TRBJ1-1
d_gene: TRBD1
CDR3aa: CASSRERTGVTEAFF
CDR3nt: TGTGCCAGCTCACGGGAAAGGACAGGGGTCACTGAAGCTTTCTTT

v_gene: TRBV1
abundance: .
j_gene: TRBJ2-7
d_gene: .
CDR3aa: CTSSRGTGLTHSYEQYF
CDR3nt: TGCACCAGCAGCCGTGGGACAGGACTTACCCACTCCTACGAGCAGTACTTC

v_gene: TRBV6-6
abundance: few
j_gene: TRBJ1-4
d_gene: .
CDR3aa: CASSYGGGREKLFF
CDR3nt: TGTGCCAGCAGTTACGGGGGAGGGAGGGAAAAACTGTTTTTT

v_gene: TRBV5-5
abundance: once
j_gene: TRBJ1-6
d_gene: .
CDR3aa: CASSLDSRIYNSPLHF
CDR3nt: TGTGCCAGCAGCTTGGACAGCCGGATTTATAATTCACCCCTCCACTTT

v_gene: TRBV7-9
abundance: .
j_gene: TRBJ2-7
d_gene: TRBD2
CDR3aa: CASSLGTSGSGEQYF
CDR3nt: TGTGCCAGCAGCTTAGGGACTAGCGGGAGTGGCGAGCAGTACTTC

v_gene: TRBV9
abundance: .
j_gene: TRBJ2-1
d_gene: .
CDR3aa: CASSPVGTEQFF
CDR3nt: TGTGCCAGCTCCCCGGTGGGGACAGAGCAGTTCTTC

v_gene: TRBV18
abundance: .
j_gene: TRBJ2-7
d_gene: .
CDR3aa: CASSRGIGQAYEQYF
CDR3nt: TGTGCCAGCTCACGAGGAATCGGTCAAGCCTACGAGCAGTACTTC

v_gene: TRBV6-5
abundance: .
j_gene: TRBJ1-2
d_gene: .
CDR3aa: CASTNRANHGYTF
CDR3nt: TGTGCCAGCACCAACAGGGCAAATCATGGCTACACCTTC

v_gene: TRBV7-7
abundance: .
j_gene: TRBJ2-5
d_gene: TRBD2
CDR3aa: CASSPWGGQETQYF
CDR3nt: TGTGCTAGCAGCCCTTGGGGGGGGCAAGAGACCCAGTACTTC

v_gene: TRBV27
abundance: once
j_gene: TRBJ1-1
d_gene: .
CDR3aa: CASRTGGDTEAFF
CDR3nt: TGTGCCAGCAGGACCGGGGGTGACACTGAAGCTTTCTTT

v_gene: TRBV5-1
abundance: .
j_gene: TRBJ1-1
d_gene: TRBD1
CDR3aa: CASSWDSSNTEAFF
CDR3nt: TGCGCCAGCAGCTGGGACAGTTCGAACACTGAAGCTTTCTTT